The rows below give T cell receptor beta chains drawn from one sample of a study of cytomegalovirus exposure and HLA in healthy donors. TCRdb's copy holds only in-frame clones and misses some; the assay was immunoSEQ multiplex PCR. The table shows approximately 170,000 clones, with 70% to 80% occurring only once. Sequencing input: PBMCs. Source of these receptors: a man between 40 and 49 years old in good health and CMV-seronegative. CDR3s include the opening cysteine and the closing phenylalanine or tryptophan. D genes are given only for firm matches. Clone size is stated in some rows and not others, as once, few, many or a class when expanded.

CDR3aa: CASRPGTSGRYEQYF
CDR3nt: TGTGCCAGCCGACCCGGGACTAGCGGACGCTACGAGCAGTACTTC
j_gene: TRBJ2-7
len: 15
abundance: few
v_gene: TRBV2
d_gene: TRBD2

CDR3aa: CSAPFDTEAFF
CDR3nt: TGCAGTGCCCCCTTCGACACTGAAGCTTTCTTT
j_gene: TRBJ1-1
len: 11
abundance: NA
v_gene: TRBV20-1
d_gene: NA

CDR3aa: CAWSGRADTGELFF
CDR3nt: TGTGCCTGGAGCGGGAGGGCCGACACCGGGGAGCTGTTTTTT
j_gene: TRBJ2-2
len: 14
abundance: NA
v_gene: TRBV30
d_gene: TRBD2

CDR3aa: CASSLLAGPPYEQYF
CDR3nt: TGTGCCAGCAGTTTACTAGCGGGACCGCCCTACGAGCAGTACTTC
j_gene: TRBJ2-7
len: 15
abundance: NA
v_gene: TRBV27
d_gene: TRBD2

CDR3aa: CASSIDSDYEQYF
CDR3nt: TGCGCCAGCAGTATCGACAGCGACTACGAGCAGTACTTC
j_gene: TRBJ2-7
len: 13
abundance: NA
v_gene: TRBV10-1
d_gene: NA

CDR3aa: CASSPGQGARSTEAFF
CDR3nt: TGTGCCAGCTCACCGGGCCAGGGGGCTAGGAGCACTGAAGCTTTCTTT
j_gene: TRBJ1-1
len: 16
abundance: NA
v_gene: TRBV18
d_gene: TRBD1

CDR3aa: CASSAFRDRYEQYF
CDR3nt: TGTGCCAGCAGTGCATTCAGGGATCGCTACGAGCAGTACTTC
j_gene: TRBJ2-7
len: 14
abundance: NA
v_gene: TRBV2
d_gene: NA

CDR3aa: CAISEVNQPQHF
CDR3nt: TGTGCCATCAGTGAGGTAAATCAGCCCCAGCATTTT
j_gene: TRBJ1-5
len: 12
abundance: NA
v_gene: TRBV10-3
d_gene: NA

CDR3aa: CASSQLGTSGPASTDTQYF
CDR3nt: TGTGCCAGCAGCCAACTGGGGACTAGCGGACCCGCTAGCACAGATACGCAGTATTTT
j_gene: TRBJ2-3
len: 19
abundance: NA
v_gene: TRBV4-2
d_gene: TRBD2

CDR3aa: CSSSGGWGGSDGYTF
CDR3nt: TGTTCCAGCAGTGGGGGGTGGGGTGGGTCCGATGGCTACACCTTC
j_gene: TRBJ1-2
len: 15
abundance: NA
v_gene: TRBV7-9
d_gene: NA

CDR3aa: CASSTLSGSTDTQYF
CDR3nt: TGCGCCAGCAGCACTCTTAGCGGGAGCACAGATACGCAGTATTTT
j_gene: TRBJ2-3
len: 15
abundance: NA
v_gene: TRBV5-1
d_gene: TRBD2

CDR3aa: CASSLGHYNEQFF
CDR3nt: TGTGCCAGCAGCCTCGGACATTACAATGAGCAGTTCTTC
j_gene: TRBJ2-1
len: 13
abundance: NA
v_gene: TRBV5-5
d_gene: NA

CDR3aa: CASSLASGLYEQYF
CDR3nt: TGCGCCAGCAGCTTGGCCTCAGGGTTGTACGAGCAGTACTTC
j_gene: TRBJ2-7
len: 14
abundance: NA
v_gene: TRBV5-1
d_gene: NA

CDR3aa: CASSPDRNQPQHF
CDR3nt: TGCGCCAGCAGCCCCGACAGGAATCAGCCCCAGCATTTT
j_gene: TRBJ1-5
len: 13
abundance: NA
v_gene: TRBV5-1
d_gene: NA

CDR3aa: CASSSRGGAEAYEQFF
CDR3nt: TGTGCCAGCAGCTCGAGAGGGGGAGCCGAAGCCTATGAGCAGTTCTTC
j_gene: TRBJ2-1
len: 16
abundance: NA
v_gene: TRBV9
d_gene: NA

CDR3aa: CASSQIGLAMEEETQYF
CDR3nt: TGTGCCAGCAGCCAGATCGGACTAGCAATGGAGGAGGAGACCCAGTACTTC
j_gene: TRBJ2-5
len: 17
abundance: NA
v_gene: TRBV7-9
d_gene: TRBD2

CDR3aa: CASSYGGRRKETQYF
CDR3nt: TGTGCCAGCAGTTACGGAGGCAGGAGAAAAGAGACCCAGTACTTC
j_gene: TRBJ2-5
len: 15
abundance: NA
v_gene: TRBV6-5
d_gene: NA

CDR3aa: CASRDDRDGDYGYTF
CDR3nt: TGTGCCAGCAGAGACGACAGGGACGGCGACTATGGCTACACCTTC
j_gene: TRBJ1-2
len: 15
abundance: once
v_gene: TRBV2
d_gene: TRBD1

CDR3aa: CASSLDRGTTEAFF
CDR3nt: TGCGCCAGCAGCTTGGACAGGGGGACCACTGAAGCTTTCTTT
j_gene: TRBJ1-1
len: 14
abundance: NA
v_gene: TRBV5-1
d_gene: TRBD1

CDR3aa: CASSSGTSGPFGTDTQYF
CDR3nt: TGTGCCAGCAGCTCCGGGACTAGCGGACCCTTTGGCACAGATACGCAGTATTTT
j_gene: TRBJ2-3
len: 18
abundance: NA
v_gene: TRBV9
d_gene: TRBD2

CDR3aa: CASSKARRTEAFF
CDR3nt: TGTGCCAGCAGCAAAGCTAGAAGGACTGAAGCTTTCTTT
j_gene: TRBJ1-1
len: 13
abundance: NA
v_gene: TRBV9
d_gene: NA

CDR3aa: CASRRDRVDGYTF
CDR3nt: TGTGCCAGCAGGCGGGACAGGGTGGATGGCTACACCTTC
j_gene: TRBJ1-2
len: 13
abundance: NA
v_gene: TRBV6-5
d_gene: TRBD1

CDR3aa: CASSLTGSSGANVLTF
CDR3nt: TGCGCCAGCAGTTTGACAGGAAGCTCTGGGGCCAACGTCCTGACTTTC
j_gene: TRBJ2-6
len: 16
abundance: NA
v_gene: TRBV5-1
d_gene: NA

CDR3aa: CASSYGGSQETQYF
CDR3nt: TGTGCCAGCAGTTACGGGGGGTCACAGGAGACCCAGTACTTC
j_gene: TRBJ2-5
len: 14
abundance: NA
v_gene: TRBV6-6
d_gene: NA

CDR3aa: CATVWDRGEPQHF
CDR3nt: TGTGCCACCGTATGGGACAGGGGAGAGCCCCAGCATTTT
j_gene: TRBJ1-5
len: 13
abundance: NA
v_gene: TRBV28
d_gene: TRBD1

CDR3aa: CASSLTDRSYEQYF
CDR3nt: TGTGCCAGCAGCCTCACGGACAGATCCTACGAGCAGTACTTC
j_gene: TRBJ2-7
len: 14
abundance: NA
v_gene: TRBV5-6
d_gene: NA

CDR3aa: CASSERSGAYSPLHF
CDR3nt: TGTGCCAGCAGTGAAAGGTCAGGGGCCTATTCACCCCTCCACTTT
j_gene: TRBJ1-6
len: 15
abundance: once
v_gene: TRBV6-1
d_gene: NA

CDR3aa: CSVNARGSYNEQFF
CDR3nt: TGCAGCGTAAATGCCCGGGGATCCTACAATGAGCAGTTCTTC
j_gene: TRBJ2-1
len: 14
abundance: NA
v_gene: TRBV29-1
d_gene: NA

CDR3aa: CSVETGSNTGELFF
CDR3nt: TGCAGCGTTGAGACAGGGTCGAACACCGGGGAGCTGTTTTTT
j_gene: TRBJ2-2
len: 14
abundance: few
v_gene: TRBV29-1
d_gene: TRBD1

CDR3aa: CASSVVSLDEQFF
CDR3nt: TGTGCCAGCAGCGTAGTGAGTTTGGATGAGCAGTTCTTC
j_gene: TRBJ2-1
len: 13
abundance: NA
v_gene: TRBV9
d_gene: NA

CDR3aa: CASSHGEYGYTF
CDR3nt: TGTGCCAGCAGCCACGGGGAGTATGGCTACACCTTC
j_gene: TRBJ1-2
len: 12
abundance: NA
v_gene: TRBV7-9
d_gene: NA

CDR3aa: CASSARTTLLTDTQYF
CDR3nt: TGTGCCAGCAGCGCCCGGACAACCCTCCTCACAGATACGCAGTATTTT
j_gene: TRBJ2-3
len: 16
abundance: NA
v_gene: TRBV11-2
d_gene: NA

CDR3aa: CASSLAGRYEQYF
CDR3nt: TGCGCCAGCAGCTTGGCCGGTCGGTACGAGCAGTACTTC
j_gene: TRBJ2-7
len: 13
abundance: NA
v_gene: TRBV5-1
d_gene: NA

CDR3aa: CASSWTGVVSTEAFF
CDR3nt: TGTGCCAGCAGTTGGACAGGGGTCGTCAGCACTGAAGCTTTCTTT
j_gene: TRBJ1-1
len: 15
abundance: NA
v_gene: TRBV28
d_gene: TRBD1

CDR3aa: CSVSGGGNQPQHF
CDR3nt: TGCAGCGTTTCAGGGGGCGGCAATCAGCCCCAGCATTTT
j_gene: TRBJ1-5
len: 13
abundance: NA
v_gene: TRBV29-1
d_gene: TRBD1

CDR3aa: CASSLSSGRVAGELFF
CDR3nt: TGTGCCAGCAGCTTATCTAGCGGGAGGGTGGCCGGGGAGCTGTTTTTT
j_gene: TRBJ2-2
len: 16
abundance: NA
v_gene: TRBV7-3
d_gene: TRBD2

CDR3aa: CASSFLTGIPYGYTF
CDR3nt: TGTGCCAGCAGTTTTCTCACAGGGATACCCTATGGCTACACCTTC
j_gene: TRBJ1-2
len: 15
abundance: NA
v_gene: TRBV6-6
d_gene: NA

CDR3aa: CASSEGAYNQPQHF
CDR3nt: TGTGCCAGCAGCGAAGGGGCTTACAATCAGCCCCAGCATTTT
j_gene: TRBJ1-5
len: 14
abundance: few
v_gene: TRBV6-1
d_gene: NA

CDR3aa: CASSLVGQGGYGYTF
CDR3nt: TGTGCCAGCAGCTTAGTAGGACAGGGGGGCTATGGCTACACCTTC
j_gene: TRBJ1-2
len: 15
abundance: NA
v_gene: TRBV7-2
d_gene: TRBD1

CDR3aa: CASSFEGSTEAFF
CDR3nt: TGTGCCAGCTCTTTCGAGGGTTCCACTGAAGCTTTCTTT
j_gene: TRBJ1-1
len: 13
abundance: NA
v_gene: TRBV6-6
d_gene: NA

CDR3aa: CASSSLTSGTSWFF
CDR3nt: TGTGCCAGCAGCTCCCTCACTTCCGGGACTAGCTGGTTCTTC
j_gene: TRBJ2-1
len: 14
abundance: NA
v_gene: TRBV7-6
d_gene: TRBD2

CDR3aa: CASSVGHVETQYF
CDR3nt: TGTGCCAGCAGCGTCGGTCACGTGGAGACCCAGTACTTC
j_gene: TRBJ2-5
len: 13
abundance: few
v_gene: TRBV9
d_gene: NA

CDR3aa: CASSQGSWKDSKAFF
CDR3nt: TGTGCCAGCAGCCAAGGTTCCTGGAAGGACTCGAAGGCTTTCTTT
j_gene: TRBJ1-1
len: 15
abundance: NA
v_gene: TRBV14
d_gene: NA

CDR3aa: CASRYTDRGGGYTF
CDR3nt: TGTGCCAGCAGATATACAGACAGGGGTGGCGGCTACACCTTC
j_gene: TRBJ1-2
len: 14
abundance: NA
v_gene: TRBV28
d_gene: TRBD1

CDR3aa: CASSYNPGQPTDTQYF
CDR3nt: TGTGCCAGCAGTTACAATCCGGGACAGCCCACAGATACGCAGTATTTT
j_gene: TRBJ2-3
len: 16
abundance: NA
v_gene: TRBV6-6
d_gene: TRBD1

CDR3aa: CASSDSIRERVSGANVLTF
CDR3nt: TGTGCCAGCAGTGACTCTATCAGGGAAAGGGTCTCTGGGGCCAACGTCCTGACTTTC
j_gene: TRBJ2-6
len: 19
abundance: NA
v_gene: TRBV6-4
d_gene: NA

CDR3aa: CASSDSWRHNEQFF
CDR3nt: TGTGCCAGCAGTGACTCCTGGAGGCACAATGAGCAGTTCTTC
j_gene: TRBJ2-1
len: 14
abundance: NA
v_gene: TRBV6-4
d_gene: NA

CDR3aa: CSVEENEGGTKGGGAFF
CDR3nt: TGCAGCGTTGAAGAAAATGAGGGAGGGACGAAAGGAGGAGGAGCTTTCTTT
j_gene: TRBJ1-1
len: 17
abundance: NA
v_gene: TRBV29-1
d_gene: NA

CDR3aa: CASSPGRYEQYF
CDR3nt: TGCGCCAGCAGTCCGGGTCGCTACGAGCAGTACTTC
j_gene: TRBJ2-7
len: 12
abundance: NA
v_gene: TRBV10-2
d_gene: NA

CDR3aa: CAISRTGENTEAFF
CDR3nt: TGTGCCATCAGTCGGACAGGAGAGAACACTGAAGCTTTCTTT
j_gene: TRBJ1-1
len: 14
abundance: NA
v_gene: TRBV10-3
d_gene: TRBD1

CDR3aa: CSSSTWGISGGATEETQYF
CDR3nt: TGTTCCAGCAGCACATGGGGGATTAGCGGGGGCGCAACGGAAGAGACCCAGTACTTC
j_gene: TRBJ2-5
len: 19
abundance: NA
v_gene: TRBV7-9
d_gene: TRBD2

CDR3aa: CASSPDRGPFNQPQHF
CDR3nt: TGTGCCAGCAGTCCGGACAGGGGTCCCTTCAATCAGCCCCAGCATTTT
j_gene: TRBJ1-5
len: 16
abundance: NA
v_gene: TRBV28
d_gene: TRBD1